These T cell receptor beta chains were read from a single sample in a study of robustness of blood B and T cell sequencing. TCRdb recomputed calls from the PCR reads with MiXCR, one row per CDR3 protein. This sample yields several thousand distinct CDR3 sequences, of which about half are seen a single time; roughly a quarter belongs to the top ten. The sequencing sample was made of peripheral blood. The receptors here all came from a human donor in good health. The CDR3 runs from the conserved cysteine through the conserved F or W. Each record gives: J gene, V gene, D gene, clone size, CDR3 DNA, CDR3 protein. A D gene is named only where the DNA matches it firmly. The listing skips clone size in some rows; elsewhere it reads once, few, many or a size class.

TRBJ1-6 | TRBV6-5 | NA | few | TGTGCCAGCAGGGAAACAGGTTATAATTCACCCCTCCACTTT | CASRETGYNSPLHF
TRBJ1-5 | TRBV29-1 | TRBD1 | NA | TGCAGCGTTGAGACAGGGGGCGGTGGTCAGCCCCAGCATTTT | CSVETGGGGQPQHF
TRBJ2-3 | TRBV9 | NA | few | TGTGCCAGCAGCGTAGATGGAGGGGTAGATACGCAGTATTTT | CASSVDGGVDTQYF
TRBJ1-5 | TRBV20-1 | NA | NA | TGCAGTGCTGGCCGGGACCAACAACAATCGCCCCAGCATTTT | CSAGRDQQQSPQHF
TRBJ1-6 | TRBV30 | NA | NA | TGTGCCTGGACGCGGCAGACCTCTTCACCCCTCCACTTT | CAWTRQTSSPLHF
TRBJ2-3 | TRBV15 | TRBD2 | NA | TGTGCCACCAGCGGGACTAGCGAGGAAAGCACAGATACGCAGTATTTT | CATSGTSEESTDTQYF
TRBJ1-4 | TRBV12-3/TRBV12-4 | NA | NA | TGTGCCAGCAGCCTGACAGGCGGTGAAAAACTGTTTTTT | CASSLTGGEKLFF
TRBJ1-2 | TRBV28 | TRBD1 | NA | TGTGCCAGCAGTTTACCGGGACAGGGGGGCTATGGCTACACCTTC | CASSLPGQGGYGYTF
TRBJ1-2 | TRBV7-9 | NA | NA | TGTGCCAGCAGCTTAGATGGGGATCCCTATGGCTACACCTTC | CASSLDGDPYGYTF
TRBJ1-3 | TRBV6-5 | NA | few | TGTGCCAGCGGGACTCGAGACACCATATATTTT | CASGTRDTIYF
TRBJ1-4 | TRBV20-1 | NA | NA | TGCAGTGCTAGAGACAGGGAGGGTACTAATGAAAAACTGTTTTTT | CSARDREGTNEKLFF
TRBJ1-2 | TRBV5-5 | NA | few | TGTGCCAGCAGTCAAATGACCTATGGCTACACCTTC | CASSQMTYGYTF
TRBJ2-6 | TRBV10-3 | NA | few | TGTGCCATCAGTGAGGTTCGGATGGCCGGGGCCAACGTCCTGACTTTC | CAISEVRMAGANVLTF
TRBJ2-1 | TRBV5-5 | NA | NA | TGTGCCAGCAGCCGTTCCGGGATTGGGGAGTTCTTC | CASSRSGIGEFF
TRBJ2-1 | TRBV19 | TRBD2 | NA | TGTGCCAGTAGCAAAACGACAGGACTAGCGGGGGGCGAGCAGTTCTTC | CASSKTTGLAGGEQFF
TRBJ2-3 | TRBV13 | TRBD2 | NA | TGTGCCAGCAGCCCGGGACTAGCGAGCACAGATACGCAGTATTTT | CASSPGLASTDTQYF
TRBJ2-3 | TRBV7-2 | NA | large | TGTGCCAGCAGCTTATGGCCGACAGAACTCACAGATACGCAGTATTTT | CASSLWPTELTDTQYF
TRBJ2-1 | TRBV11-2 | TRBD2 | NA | TGTGCCAGCAGCTTGACTAGCGGGGACAATGAGCAGTTCTTC | CASSLTSGDNEQFF
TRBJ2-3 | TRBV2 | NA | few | TGTGCCAGCAGTGGATCGGTGAGCACAGATACGCAGTATTTT | CASSGSVSTDTQYF
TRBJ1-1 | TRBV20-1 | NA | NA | TGCAGTGCTAGGTCCCCCATTGGAACTGAAGCTTTCTTT | CSARSPIGTEAFF
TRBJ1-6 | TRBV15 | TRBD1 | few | TGTGCCACCAGCAGAGATCGGACAGGGCCAAGCTCCTATAATTCACCCCTCCACTTT | CATSRDRTGPSSYNSPLHF
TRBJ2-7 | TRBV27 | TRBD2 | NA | TGTGCCAGCAGTTGGACGGGAGGCTCCTACGAGCAGTACTTC | CASSWTGGSYEQYF
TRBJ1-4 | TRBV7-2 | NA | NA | TGTGCCAGCAGCTTAGGGCCAGCAACTAATGAAAAACTGTTTTTT | CASSLGPATNEKLFF
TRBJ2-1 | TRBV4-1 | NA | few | TGCGCCAGCAGCCAAGGCCACCGGGGGGCAAATGAGCAGTTCTTC | CASSQGHRGANEQFF
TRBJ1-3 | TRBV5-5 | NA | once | TGTGCCAGCAGCTTACAGGGAGCACGAAACACCATATATTTT | CASSLQGARNTIYF
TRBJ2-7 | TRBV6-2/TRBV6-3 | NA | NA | TGTGCCAGCAGTTACGGTGGCAGGGCTCACGAGCAGTACTTC | CASSYGGRAHEQYF
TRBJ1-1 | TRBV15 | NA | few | TGTGCCACCAGCAGAGAGGACTTTCGGGGTTGGACTGAAGCTTTCTTT | CATSREDFRGWTEAFF
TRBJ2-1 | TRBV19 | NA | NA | TGTGCCAGTAGTATAGAGGGTTTATCCCACAATGAGCAGTTCTTC | CASSIEGLSHNEQFF